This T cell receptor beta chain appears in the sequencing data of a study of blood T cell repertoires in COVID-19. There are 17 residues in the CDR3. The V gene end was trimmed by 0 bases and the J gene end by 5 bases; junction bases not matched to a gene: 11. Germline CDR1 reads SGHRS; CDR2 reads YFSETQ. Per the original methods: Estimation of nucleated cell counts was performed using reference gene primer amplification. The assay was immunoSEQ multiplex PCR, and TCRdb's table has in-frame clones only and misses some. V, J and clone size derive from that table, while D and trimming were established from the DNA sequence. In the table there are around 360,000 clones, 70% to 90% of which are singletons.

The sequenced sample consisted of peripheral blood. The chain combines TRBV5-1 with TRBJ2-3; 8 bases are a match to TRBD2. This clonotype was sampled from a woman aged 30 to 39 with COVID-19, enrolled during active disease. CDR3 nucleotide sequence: TGCGCCAGCAGCTTGGTAGCACCGGGACTAGGGGTAGATACGCAGTATTTT. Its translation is CASSLVAPGLGVDTQYF.